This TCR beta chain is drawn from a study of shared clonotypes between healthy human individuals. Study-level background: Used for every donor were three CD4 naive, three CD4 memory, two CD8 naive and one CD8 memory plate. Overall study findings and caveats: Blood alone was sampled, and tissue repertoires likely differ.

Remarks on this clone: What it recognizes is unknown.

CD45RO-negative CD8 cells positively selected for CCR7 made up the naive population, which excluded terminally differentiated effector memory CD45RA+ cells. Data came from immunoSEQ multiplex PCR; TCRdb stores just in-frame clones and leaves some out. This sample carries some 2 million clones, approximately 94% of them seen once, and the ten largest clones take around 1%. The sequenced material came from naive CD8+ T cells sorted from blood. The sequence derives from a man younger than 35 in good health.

The CDR3 protein is CASSLWDRNTEAFF. CDR3 sequence (DNA): TGTGCCAGCAGCTTATGGGACAGGAACACTGAAGCTTTCTTT. This rearrangement joins TRBV7-2 to TRBJ1-1; TRBD1 matches 7 bases. V dropped 2 bases and J dropped 1; count of bases not matched to a gene: 1. In germline, CDR1 is SGHTA, CDR2 FQGNSA. The CDR3 is made up of 14 amino acids.